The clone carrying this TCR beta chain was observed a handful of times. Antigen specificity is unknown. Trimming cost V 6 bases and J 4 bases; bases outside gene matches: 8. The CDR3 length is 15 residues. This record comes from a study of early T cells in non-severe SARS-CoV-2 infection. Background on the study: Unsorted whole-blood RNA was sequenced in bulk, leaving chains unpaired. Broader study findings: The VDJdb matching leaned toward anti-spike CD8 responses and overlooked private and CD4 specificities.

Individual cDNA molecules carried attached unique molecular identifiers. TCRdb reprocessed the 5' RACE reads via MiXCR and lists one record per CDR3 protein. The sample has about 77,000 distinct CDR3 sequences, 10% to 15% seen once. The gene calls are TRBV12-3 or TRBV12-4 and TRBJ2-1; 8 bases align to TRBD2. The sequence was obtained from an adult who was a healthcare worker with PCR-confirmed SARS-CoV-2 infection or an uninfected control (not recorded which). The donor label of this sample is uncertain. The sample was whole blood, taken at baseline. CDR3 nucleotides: TGTGCCAGCAGCCCTTTGCGGGGGGTGTACAATGAGCAGTTCTTC. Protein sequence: CASSPLRGVYNEQFF.